The 4 T cell receptor beta chains given below trace back to one sample, sequenced in a study of blood T cell repertoires in COVID-19. The data were produced by immunoSEQ multiplex PCR, yet TCRdb's version contains in-frame clones alone and is incomplete. This table holds approximately 350,000 clones, approximately 90% found once. Sample: PBMCs or T cells enriched from blood (not recorded which). All receptors derive from a man between 18 and 29 years old who had recovered from COVID-19.

The J gene is TRBJ1-1, the V gene TRBV14; 10 nucleotides align to TRBD1. There are 14 residues in the CDR3. CDR1 is SGHDN and CDR2 is FVKESK in the germline V gene. V shed 1 base, J shed 9 bases, and the junction held 5 bases outside the gene matches. The CDR3 region is CASSQGWDRGKAFF. The CDR3 DNA sequence: TGTGCCAGCAGCCAAGGCTGGGACAGGGGAAAAGCTTTCTTT.

The chain carries TRBV4-1 and TRBJ1-1; no clear D. The ends were cut back, 1 base at V and 10 bases at J, with 10 bases in the middle. The length of the CDR3 is 12 residues. Germline V gene lookup returns CDR1 MGHRA and CDR2 YSYEKL. In nucleotides, the CDR3 is TGCGCCAGCAGCCAAGCAGGTTTGGGAGCTTTCTTT. It is translated as CASSQAGLGAFF.

CDR3 coding DNA: TGCAGCGTCCCACAATTTCGGGGGCATTTT. Translated, it gives CSVPQFRGHF. The V gene is TRBV29-1, the J gene TRBJ1-5, with no clear D. The CDR3 is 10 amino acids. V shed 6 bases and J shed 15 bases, with 15 bases lying between them. Germline CDR1 is SQVTM and CDR2 is ANQGSEA.

This chain uses TRBV13 with TRBJ2-4; D is undetermined. Germline-derived CDR1 and CDR2 are PRHDT and FYEKMQ (reference sequence). V was cut by 6 bases and J by 0 bases, with 12 bases left in between. This CDR3 has 15 residues. CDR3 sequence (DNA): TGTGCCAGCAGAGATACAGACCTAGCCAAAAACATTCAGTACTTC. This sequence encodes CASRDTDLAKNIQYF.